This T cell receptor beta chain emerged from a study of regulatory T cells in long-lasting Graves disease (dated by TCRdb to the early 2020s). Context from the whole study: To count as having persistent Graves' disease, a patient had to have received antithyroid drug treatment for over 5 years with TSH receptor autoantibodies remaining persistently positive. Persistent Graves' disease patients were compared with newly diagnosed Graves' disease patients by peripheral blood TCR sequencing and RNA sequencing. The study took place in China and was registered as a clinical trial. TCR sequencing covered 13 persistent and roughly 20 newly diagnosed Graves' disease patients, approximately 33 samples in total. In the clinical cohort, patients with persistent Graves' disease had used antithyroid drugs for an average of roughly ten years. What the authors observed across the whole study: Persistent disease showed preferential use of TRBV28, TRBJ1-2 and TRBJ2-5, whereas newly diagnosed disease favored TRBV20-1 and TRBJ2-1. Compared with newly diagnosed patients, patients with persistent Graves' disease had lower TCR Shannon entropy and fewer highly expanded clones, which suggests clonal expansion. Sequencing and analysis were restricted to the TCR beta chain. Persistent patients shared more public clonotypes among themselves (2,741) than newly diagnosed patients did (approximately 870). Only peripheral blood was studied, because thyroid tissue, the primary lesion, was inaccessible. The authors noted that the small sample size was a limitation that may lower accuracy.

Libraries were made using multiplex PCR. TCRdb shows the sequencer as Illumina HiSeq 4000. To build TCR beta libraries, CDR3 regions were amplified by Arm-PCR using iRepertoire HTBI primers. Before sequencing, the PCR products underwent gel purification. In the source study's methods: Gene usage analysis of CDR3 amino acid clonotypes relied on the 55 to 80 TRBV and 13 to 15 TRBJ segments identified across samples. COPE and FqMerger were used to merge filtered high-quality paired reads into contigs. BLAST was used to align contigs to the IMGT TRBV, TRBD and TRBJ reference genes, and CDR3 was defined following IMGT. Highly expanded clones were defined as clonotypes with a frequency above 0.1%. Shannon entropy was used to measure repertoire diversity, and the Gini coefficient was used to measure V-J evenness. Clonotypes shared by more than one individual were considered public. In TCRdb, the public reads were trimmed at Q25 with fastp and aligned with MiXCR, with productive beta chains retained. Each CDR3 protein appears once, grouped with its most common genes and DNA. These V and J calls rely on TCRdb rather than the paper's analysis. The sample data list around 340,000 distinct CDR3 sequences, and about 19% of these were observed just once. Clones ranked in the top ten supply less than 35% of the sample.

This clonotype was detected ten times or more. The antigen it binds to is not known. No quality values exist for individual bases; no much larger clone is one base distant. The meaning of the sample's time point label: persistent/refractory GD, antithyroid drugs over 5 years with positive TRAb. RNA was extracted from PBMCs in TRIzol for both TCR sequencing and RNA sequencing. The diagnosis of Graves' disease followed American Thyroid Association guidelines. Recruitment of patients was carried out at an endocrinology department in Xi'an, China. Each patient gave 8.5 to 9.5 milliliters of peripheral blood, collected in an EDTA anticoagulant tube. Ficoll Paque Plus density gradient separation was used to isolate PBMCs, and no further T cell sorting was performed. An Agilent 2100 Bioanalyzer and agarose gel were used to check RNA quality, and a NanoDrop 2000 was used to measure RNA concentration. The germline V gene (reference sequence) sets CDR1 to DFQATT and CDR2 to SNEGSKA. Trimming removed 1 base from V and 3 bases from J, leaving 10 bases between the germline ends. The CDR3 has 14 amino acids, counting the end cysteine and phenylalanine. Only CDR3 DNA remains: 42 bases, in frame from the first base.

This sequence originates from a female donor with Graves disease. Recombination connected TRBV20-1 to TRBJ1-5, with no confident D gene call. The source material was peripheral blood mononuclear cells (PBMCs), sampled when the disease was refractory, from a patient treated with antithyroid drugs. The DNA sequence is TGCAGTGCTAGAGCGGGAAGCTTCAATCAGCCCCAGCATTTT. This translates into CSARAGSFNQPQHF.